This is a list of T cell receptor beta chains from one sample in a study of cytomegalovirus exposure and HLA in healthy donors. The repertoire was sequenced with immunoSEQ multiplex PCR; TCRdb's copy has only in-frame clones and lacks some. The repertoire has approximately 120,000 clones, approximately 80% of them found once; the top ten carry approximately 10%. Sequencing was done on a sample of PBMCs. All receptors derive from a man aged 25 to 40 in good health and CMV-seropositive. Each CDR3 is given with its conserved first and last residue. The order of the fields is V gene, clone size, D gene, J gene, CDR3 length, CDR3 protein, CDR3 DNA. A D gene is named only where the DNA matches it firmly. Rows may omit the clone size; those that give it use once, few, many or a size class.

TRBV18	-	-	TRBJ2-5	13	CASSPYEEETQYF	TGTGCCAGCTCACCATACGAGGAAGAGACCCAGTACTTC
TRBV5-1	-	TRBD1	TRBJ2-6	17	CASSSTQGAGGANVLTF	TGCGCCAGCAGTTCGACACAGGGGGCTGGAGGGGCCAACGTCCTGACTTTC
TRBV10-1	-	TRBD2	TRBJ2-5	16	CASSEGLAANQETQYF	TGCGCCAGCAGTGAGGGGCTAGCGGCGAACCAAGAGACCCAGTACTTC
TRBV21-1	-	-	TRBJ1-1	16	CASSKAGRGENTEAFF	TGTGCCAGCAGCAAAGCTGGGCGGGGTGAGAACACTGAAGCTTTCTTT
TRBV27	-	-	TRBJ1-6	15	CASAMNRVQGSPLHF	TGTGCCAGCGCGATGAACAGGGTACAGGGTTCACCCCTCCACTTT
TRBV7-8	-	TRBD2	TRBJ2-5	16	CASSPPPGGYRETQYF	TGTGCCAGCAGCCCCCCCCCGGGGGGATATCGAGAGACCCAGTACTTC
TRBV5-8	once	-	TRBJ1-1	18	CASSLVLGGLNIHTEAFF	TGTGCCAGCAGCTTGGTCTTGGGGGGATTGAATATTCACACTGAAGCTTTCTTT
TRBV11-2	once	-	TRBJ2-7	14	CASSPAGALREQYF	TGTGCCAGCAGTCCGGCGGGGGCCCTGAGAGAGCAGTACTTC
TRBV14	-	TRBD2	TRBJ2-5	16	CASSQVQRGGWETQYF	TGTGCCAGCAGCCAAGTTCAGCGGGGGGGATGGGAGACCCAGTACTTC
TRBV5-1	-	-	TRBJ2-2	12	CASSLLAGELFF	TGCGCCAGCAGCTTGTTAGCCGGGGAGCTGTTTTTT
TRBV28	-	TRBD1	TRBJ1-1	12	CASSPDRGKAFF	TGTGCCAGCAGTCCGGACAGGGGGAAAGCTTTCTTT
TRBV7-2	-	-	TRBJ1-3	13	CASSLDRGNTIYF	TGTGCCAGCAGCTTAGACAGGGGAAACACCATATATTTT
TRBV11-3	-	TRBD2	TRBJ2-7	13	CASSPPSGGEQYF	TGTGCCAGCAGCCCGCCCTCGGGGGGCGAGCAGTACTTC
TRBV19	-	-	TRBJ2-3	13	CASSIGSLDTQYF	TGTGCCAGTAGTATCGGGTCCCTGGATACGCAGTATTTT
TRBV5-1	once	TRBD1	TRBJ2-7	16	CASSFRQGSSSYEQYF	TGCGCCAGCAGCTTCCGACAGGGCTCTTCCTCCTACGAGCAGTACTTC
TRBV6-5	-	TRBD1	TRBJ2-7	16	CASSYTPGTGYHEQYF	TGTGCCAGCAGTTACACCCCCGGGACAGGGTATCACGAGCAGTACTTC